Described below is a single TCR beta chain sequence and its context. The data were taken from a study of shared clonotypes between healthy human individuals. Germline V lookup: CDR1 MGHRA, CDR2 YSYEKL. The V gene lost 4 bases and the J gene lost 3 bases, with 22 bases spanning the gap. The CDR3 runs 17 residues. The data were produced by immunoSEQ multiplex PCR, yet TCRdb's version contains in-frame clones alone and is incomplete. The sample includes 2 million to 3 million clones, over 85% of them seen just once. The origin of this receptor is a man in his late teens or twenties in good health. Some clones in this sample may be carry-over from other donors' samples. The V and J genes are TRBV4-1 and TRBJ2-7; D might be TRBD1 or TRBD2, each matching 5 bases. Sequenced: naive CD4+ T cells from PBMCs. Subset of the sample: CD45RA+ positively selected. The DNA for the CDR3 is TGCGCCAGCAGCCCAGTGAGGGGCAGGACCCGTTACTACGAGCAGTACTTC. It specifies CASSPVRGRTRYYEQYF.